These T cell receptor beta chains were read from a single sample in a study of T cells after yellow fever vaccination. Each CDR3 protein gets one entry after TCRdb re-called the 5' RACE reads with MiXCR. The sample carries just over 250,000 distinct CDR3 sequences, roughly 5.6% recorded once. The sample was CD4+ T cells sorted from PBMCs, taken on the day of the yellow fever booster vaccination. These receptors were collected from a man between 18 and 29 years old who received the YFV17D yellow fever vaccine. The conserved cysteine and the conserved F or W are not part of the CDR3 here. The size entry is marked missing in some rows and otherwise reads once, few, many or a size class.

size | V | CDR3
few | TRBV24-1 | ATSDRDSILNSGNTIY
many | TRBV11-2 | ASSLSLGGFRSDTQY
few | TRBV29-1 | SADGVGADTQY
- | TRBV6-5 | ASSPRGTGHREQF
few | TRBV4-2 | ASSPVLAGGPSPTDTQY
few | TRBV29-1 | SVARDRYNEQF
few | TRBV7-2 | ASSPERAQDTQY
- | TRBV4-1 | ASSHREFQETQY
few | TRBV27 | ASSLLGLNQPQH
- | TRBV4-3 | ASSQDLGQGQETQY
few | TRBV20-1 | SARGSSNQPQH
- | TRBV3-1 | ASSQGAGSGGARETQY
few | TRBV18 | ASSRLEGNTEAF
many | TRBV4-3 | ASSQDSASGGWQGELF
many | TRBV27 | ATAKVHNEQF
- | TRBV7-2 | ASSLERGGRRQY
many | TRBV20-1 | SASLRGETQY
- | TRBV4-1 | ASSQVRSQPQH
few | TRBV2 | ASTGTDTQY
few | TRBV6-1 | ASSENRGRNEKLF
many | TRBV4-3 | ASSQYPATEAF
- | TRBV7-3 | ASSWKGTGELF
many | TRBV5-1 | ASSPAGLGNTDTQY
few | TRBV7-9 | ASSLRVATNEQF
few | TRBV18 | ASSPPGVETQY
few | TRBV4-2 | ASSQDRLASDTQY
- | TRBV7-9 | ASSSTGTGRYGYT
- | TRBV2 | ASSEPVQGRRLSDYGYT
- | TRBV19 | ATFSSSANTGELF
- | TRBV28 | ASSLAGPDTQY
few | TRBV5-1 | ASRTSGTSEETQY
few | TRBV7-2 | ASSLWGSNQPQH
few | TRBV4-3 | ASSQSLTGDQPQH
many | TRBV10-3 | AISLQGATMETQY
few | TRBV20-1 | SASGSQRDEKLF
- | TRBV4-2 | ASSQEENTEAF
many | TRBV7-9 | ASSQGLDTQY
- | TRBV5-1 | ASSPQGQGGDGYT
few | TRBV30 | AWRAGPYRGNTIY
many | TRBV19 | ASTTIHVGGVTEAF
- | TRBV10-3 | AISAWGSVGELF